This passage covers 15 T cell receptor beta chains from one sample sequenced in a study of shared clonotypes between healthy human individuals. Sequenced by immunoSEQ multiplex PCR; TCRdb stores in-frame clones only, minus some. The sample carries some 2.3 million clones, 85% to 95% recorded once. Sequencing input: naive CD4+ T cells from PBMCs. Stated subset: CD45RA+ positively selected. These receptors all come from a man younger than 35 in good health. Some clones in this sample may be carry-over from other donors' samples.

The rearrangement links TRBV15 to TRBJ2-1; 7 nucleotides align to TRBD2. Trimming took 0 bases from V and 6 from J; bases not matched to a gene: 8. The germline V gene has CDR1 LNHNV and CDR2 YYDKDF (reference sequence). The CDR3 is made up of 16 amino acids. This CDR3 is CATSREHLPGGNEQFF. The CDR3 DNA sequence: TGTGCCACCAGCAGAGAGCACCTTCCGGGGGGCAATGAGCAGTTCTTC. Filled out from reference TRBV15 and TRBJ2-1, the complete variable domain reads DAMVIQNPRYQVTQFGKPVTLSCSQTLNHNVMYWYQQKSSQAPKLLFHYYDKDFNNEADTPDNFQSRRPNTSFCFLDIRSPGLGDTAMYLCATSREHLPGGNEQFFGPGTRLTVL.

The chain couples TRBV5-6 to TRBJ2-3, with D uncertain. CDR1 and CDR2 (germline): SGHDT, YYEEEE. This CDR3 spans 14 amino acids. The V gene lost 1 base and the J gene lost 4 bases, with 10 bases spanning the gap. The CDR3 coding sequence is TGTGCCAGCAGCTTGCCCCAGACCTCAGATACGCAGTATTTT. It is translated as CASSLPQTSDTQYF.

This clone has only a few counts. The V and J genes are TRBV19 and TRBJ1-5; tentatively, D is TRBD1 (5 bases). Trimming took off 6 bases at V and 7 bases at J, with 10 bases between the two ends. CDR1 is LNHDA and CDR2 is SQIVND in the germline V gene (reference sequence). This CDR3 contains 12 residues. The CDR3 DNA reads TGTGCCAGTAGGTCGAGGGGCCAGCCCCAGCATTTT. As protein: CASRSRGQPQHF.

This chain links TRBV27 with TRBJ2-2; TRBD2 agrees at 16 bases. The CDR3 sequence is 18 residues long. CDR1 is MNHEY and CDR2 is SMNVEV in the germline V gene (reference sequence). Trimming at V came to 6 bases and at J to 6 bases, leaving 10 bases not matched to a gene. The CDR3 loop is CASRTPTGLAGGAGELFF. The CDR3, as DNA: TGTGCCAGCAGGACCCCAACGGGACTAGCGGGAGGGGCCGGGGAGCTGTTTTTT.

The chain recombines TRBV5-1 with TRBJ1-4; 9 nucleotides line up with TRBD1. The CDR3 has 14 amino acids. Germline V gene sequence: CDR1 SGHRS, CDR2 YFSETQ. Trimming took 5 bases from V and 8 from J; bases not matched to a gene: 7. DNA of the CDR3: TGCGCCAGCAGACGGGACAGGGAGGAAGAAAAACTGTTTTTT. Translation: CASRRDREEEKLFF.

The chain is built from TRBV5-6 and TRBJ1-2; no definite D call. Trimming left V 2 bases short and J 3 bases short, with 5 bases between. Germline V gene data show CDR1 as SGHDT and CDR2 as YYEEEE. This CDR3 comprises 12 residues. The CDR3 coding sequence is TGTGCCAGCAGCTTTGATGACTATGGCTACACCTTC. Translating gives CASSFDDYGYTF.

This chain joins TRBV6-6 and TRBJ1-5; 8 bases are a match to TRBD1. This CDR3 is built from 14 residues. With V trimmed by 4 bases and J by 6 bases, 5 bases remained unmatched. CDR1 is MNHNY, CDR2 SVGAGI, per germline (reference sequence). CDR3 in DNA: TGTGCCAGCAGTTCTACAGGGGGTGGTCAGCCCCAGCATTTT. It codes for CASSSTGGGQPQHF.

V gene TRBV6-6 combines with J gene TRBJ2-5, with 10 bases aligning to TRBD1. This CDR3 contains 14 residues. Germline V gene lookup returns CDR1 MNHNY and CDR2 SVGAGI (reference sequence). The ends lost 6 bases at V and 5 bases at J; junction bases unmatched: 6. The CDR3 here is CASRRDRGPETQYF. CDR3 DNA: TGTGCCAGCAGACGGGACAGGGGTCCGGAGACCCAGTACTTC.

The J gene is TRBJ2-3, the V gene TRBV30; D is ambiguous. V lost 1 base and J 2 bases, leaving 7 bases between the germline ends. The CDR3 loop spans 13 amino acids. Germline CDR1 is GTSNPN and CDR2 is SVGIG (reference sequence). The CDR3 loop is CAWSATLTDTQYF. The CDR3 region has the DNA TGTGCCTGGAGTGCAACACTCACAGATACGCAGTATTTT.

The CDR3 nucleotides are TGTGCCAGCAGCAGGAGTGGGCCTGGCACAGATACGCAGTATTTT. Translated: CASSRSGPGTDTQYF. The chain employs TRBV7-3 and TRBJ2-3; D gene ambiguous. The V gene's germline CDR1 is SGHTA and CDR2 FQGTGA. This CDR3 region has 15 residues. Trimming pared 5 bases from V and 1 base from J, leaving 13 bases between.

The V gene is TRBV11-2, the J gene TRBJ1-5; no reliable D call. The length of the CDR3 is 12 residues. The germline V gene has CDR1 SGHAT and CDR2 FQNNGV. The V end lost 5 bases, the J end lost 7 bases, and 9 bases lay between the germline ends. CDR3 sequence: CASSHGGQPQHF. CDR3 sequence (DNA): TGTGCCAGCAGCCACGGCGGGCAGCCCCAGCATTTT.

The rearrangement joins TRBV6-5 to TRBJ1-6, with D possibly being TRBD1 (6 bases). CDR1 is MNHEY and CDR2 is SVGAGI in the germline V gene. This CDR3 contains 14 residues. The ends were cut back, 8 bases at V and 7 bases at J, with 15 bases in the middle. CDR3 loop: CASGKTGNNSPLHF. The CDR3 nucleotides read TGTGCCAGCGGGAAAACAGGGAACAATTCACCCCTCCACTTT.

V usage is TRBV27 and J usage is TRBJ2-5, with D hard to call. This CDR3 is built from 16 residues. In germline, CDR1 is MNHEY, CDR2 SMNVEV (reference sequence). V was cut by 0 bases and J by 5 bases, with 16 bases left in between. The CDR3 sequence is CASSLSPHRSKETQYF. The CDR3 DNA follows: TGTGCCAGCAGTTTATCCCCTCACCGATCCAAGGAGACCCAGTACTTC.

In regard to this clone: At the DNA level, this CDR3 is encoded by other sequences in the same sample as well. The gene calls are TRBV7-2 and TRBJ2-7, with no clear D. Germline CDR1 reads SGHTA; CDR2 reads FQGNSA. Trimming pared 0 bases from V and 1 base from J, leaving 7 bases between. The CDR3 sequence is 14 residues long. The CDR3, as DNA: TGTGCCAGCAGCTTAGCTCGAGCGTCCTACGAGCAGTACTTC. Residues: CASSLARASYEQYF.

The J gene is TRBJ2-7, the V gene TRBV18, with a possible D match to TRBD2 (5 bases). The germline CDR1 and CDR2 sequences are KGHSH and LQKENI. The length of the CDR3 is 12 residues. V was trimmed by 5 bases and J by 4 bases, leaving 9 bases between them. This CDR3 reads CASSIRGYEQYF. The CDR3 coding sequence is TGTGCCAGCTCAATCCGCGGGTACGAGCAGTACTTC.